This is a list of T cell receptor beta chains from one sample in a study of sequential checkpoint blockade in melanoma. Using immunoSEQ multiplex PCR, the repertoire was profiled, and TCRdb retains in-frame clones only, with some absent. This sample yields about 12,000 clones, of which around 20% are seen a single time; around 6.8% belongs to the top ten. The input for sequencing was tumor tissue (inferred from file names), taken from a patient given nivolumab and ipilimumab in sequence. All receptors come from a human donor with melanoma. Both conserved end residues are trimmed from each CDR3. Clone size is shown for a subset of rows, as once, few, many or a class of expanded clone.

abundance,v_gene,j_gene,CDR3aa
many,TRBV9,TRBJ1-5,ASSARGDSQPQH
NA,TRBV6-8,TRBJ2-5,ASSYGEPRGETQY
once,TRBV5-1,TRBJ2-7,ASSLDMTGQGANEQY
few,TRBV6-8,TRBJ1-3,ASSNRDNSGNTIY
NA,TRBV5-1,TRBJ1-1,ASSSGTGVGEAF
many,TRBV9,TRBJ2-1,ASSVQGTSYNEQF
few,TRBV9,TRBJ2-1,ASSPTGGSSYNEQF
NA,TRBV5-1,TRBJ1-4,ASSFQPVGATNEKLF
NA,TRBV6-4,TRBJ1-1,ASSSRVKAF
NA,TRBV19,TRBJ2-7,ASSPDRHEQY
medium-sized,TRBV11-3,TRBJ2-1,ASSPGTSGYYEQF
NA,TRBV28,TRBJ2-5,ASSFNRGPQETQY
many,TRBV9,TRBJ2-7,ASSPRGEGLNEQY
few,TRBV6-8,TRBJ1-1,ASSYVGDTEAF
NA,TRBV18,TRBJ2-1,ASSPHYHNEQF
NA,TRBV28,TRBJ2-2,ASTMGGSGGPGELF
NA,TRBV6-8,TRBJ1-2,ASSYGSRRHYGYT
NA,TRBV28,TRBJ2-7,ATLGVSPYEQY
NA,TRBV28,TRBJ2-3,ATTRLAGPSTDTQY
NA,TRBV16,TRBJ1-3,ASSQSRVPSGNTIY
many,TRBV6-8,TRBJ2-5,ASRFLTGVWEETQY
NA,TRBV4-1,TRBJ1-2,ASSPGLNYGYT